This T cell receptor beta chain emerged from a study of beta chain features in type 1 diabetes. Study-level points and caveats: Researchers reported that naive, central memory and Treg TCRB repertoires appeared more similar in patients than in healthy donors. TCRB CDR3 length was moderately but significantly reduced in all four CD4+ subsets of Type 1 diabetes patients.

What was sequenced were expressed TCRB transcripts, since all of the isolated RNA had been reverse transcribed. Here immunoSEQ multiplex PCR was the method, and the copy in TCRdb shows in-frame clones only, minus some. The sample contains under 900,000 clones, under 20% of which appear only once. Every donor had blood drawn once into heparin, approximately 110 mL on average. Concerning this clone itself: Its antigen is still unknown.

This CDR3 comprises 15 residues. Germline CDR1 ENHRY, CDR2 SYGVKD. V lost 2 bases, J lost 5 bases, and 7 bases stayed unmatched. V is TRBV10-3 and J is TRBJ2-7; 9 bases line up with TRBD1. This TCR was sampled from a woman aged 18-35 years in good health. Sequenced sample: naive CD4+ T cells from blood. CDR3 coding DNA: TGTGCCATCAGTGAGCACAGGGACAGGGCCAACGAGCAGTACTTC. It is translated as CAISEHRDRANEQYF.